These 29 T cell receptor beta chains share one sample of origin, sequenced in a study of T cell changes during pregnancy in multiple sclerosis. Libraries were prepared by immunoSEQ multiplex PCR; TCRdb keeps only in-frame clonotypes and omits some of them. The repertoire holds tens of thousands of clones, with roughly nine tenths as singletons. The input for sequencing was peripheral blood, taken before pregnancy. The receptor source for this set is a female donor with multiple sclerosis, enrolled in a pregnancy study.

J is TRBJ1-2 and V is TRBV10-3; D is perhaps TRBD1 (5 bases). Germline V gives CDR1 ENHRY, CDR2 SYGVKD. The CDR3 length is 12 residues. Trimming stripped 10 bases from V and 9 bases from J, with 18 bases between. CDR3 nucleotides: TGTGCCACCGCCACCGGGACTAGAAGCTACACCTTC. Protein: CATATGTRSYTF.

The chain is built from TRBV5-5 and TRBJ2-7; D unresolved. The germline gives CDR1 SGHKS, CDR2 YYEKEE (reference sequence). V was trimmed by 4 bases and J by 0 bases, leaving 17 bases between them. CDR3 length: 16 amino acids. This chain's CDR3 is CASSQTEELPSYEQYF. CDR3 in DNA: TGTGCCAGCAGCCAAACTGAGGAGTTACCCTCCTACGAGCAGTACTTC.

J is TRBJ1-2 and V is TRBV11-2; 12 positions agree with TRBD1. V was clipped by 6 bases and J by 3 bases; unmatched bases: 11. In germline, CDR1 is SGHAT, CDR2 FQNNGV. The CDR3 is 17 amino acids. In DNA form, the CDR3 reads TGTGCCAGCAGGCACCTCCGGGACAGGGGGCGGGACTATGGCTACACCTTC. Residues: CASRHLRDRGRDYGYTF. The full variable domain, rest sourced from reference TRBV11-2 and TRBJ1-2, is EAGVAQSPRYKIIEKRQSVAFWCNPISGHATLYWYQQILGQGPKLLIQFQNNGVVDDSQLPKDRFSAERLKGVDSTLKIQPAKLEDSAVYLCASRHLRDRGRDYGYTFGSGTRLTVV.

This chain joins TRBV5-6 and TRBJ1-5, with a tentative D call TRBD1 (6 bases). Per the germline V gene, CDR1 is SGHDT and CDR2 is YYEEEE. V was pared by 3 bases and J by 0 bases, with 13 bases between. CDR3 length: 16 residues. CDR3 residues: CASSSTDRRSNQPQHF. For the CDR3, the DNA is TGTGCCAGCAGCTCGACAGACAGGCGTAGCAATCAGCCCCAGCATTTT.

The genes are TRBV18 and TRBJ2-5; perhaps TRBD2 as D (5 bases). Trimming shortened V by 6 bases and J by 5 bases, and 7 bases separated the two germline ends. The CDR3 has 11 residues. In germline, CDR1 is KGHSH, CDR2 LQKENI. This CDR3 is CASSTGETQYF. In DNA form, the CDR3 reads TGTGCCAGCTCCACGGGGGAGACCCAGTACTTC. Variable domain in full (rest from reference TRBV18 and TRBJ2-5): NAGVMQNPRHLVRRRGQEARLRCSPMKGHSHVYWYRQLPEEGLKFMVYLQKENIIDESGMPKERFSAEFPKEGPSILRIQQVVRGDSAAYFCASSTGETQYFGPGTRLLVL.

CDR3 bases: TGTGCCAGCAGCTCACCCCCCCAGGGGGCCTACGAGCAGTACTTC. The encoded protein is CASSSPPQGAYEQYF. V and J are TRBV7-2 and TRBJ2-7; 7 bases line up with TRBD1. V shed 4 bases and J 2 bases; nucleotides not matched to a gene: 8. The CDR3 totals 15 residues. Per the germline V gene, CDR1 is SGHTA and CDR2 is FQGNSA.

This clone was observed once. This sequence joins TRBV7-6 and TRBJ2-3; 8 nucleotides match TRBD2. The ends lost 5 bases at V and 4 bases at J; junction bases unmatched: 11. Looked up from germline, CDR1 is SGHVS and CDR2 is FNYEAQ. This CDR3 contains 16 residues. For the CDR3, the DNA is TGTGCCAGCAGCCCTTTAGCGGGGAGGGCGTCAGATACGCAGTATTTT. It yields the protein CASSPLAGRASDTQYF.

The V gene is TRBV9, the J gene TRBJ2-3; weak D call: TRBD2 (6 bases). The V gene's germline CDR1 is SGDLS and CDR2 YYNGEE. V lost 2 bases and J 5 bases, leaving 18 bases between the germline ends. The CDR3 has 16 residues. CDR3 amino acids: CASSVGPQARGDTQYF. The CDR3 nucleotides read TGTGCCAGCAGCGTGGGACCCCAGGCGCGGGGAGATACGCAGTATTTT.

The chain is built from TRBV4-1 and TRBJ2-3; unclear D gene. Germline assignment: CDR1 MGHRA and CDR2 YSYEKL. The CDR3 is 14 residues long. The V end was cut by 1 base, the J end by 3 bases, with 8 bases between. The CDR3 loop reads CASSQGEITDTQYF. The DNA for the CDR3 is TGCGCCAGCAGCCAAGGAGAGATTACAGATACGCAGTATTTT.

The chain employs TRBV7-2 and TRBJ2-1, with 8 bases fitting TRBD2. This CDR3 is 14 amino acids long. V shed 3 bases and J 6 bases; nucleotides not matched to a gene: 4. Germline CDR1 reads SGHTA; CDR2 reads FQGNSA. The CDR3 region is CASSLAGGGNEQFF. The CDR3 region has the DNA TGTGCCAGCAGCTTGGCGGGGGGAGGCAATGAGCAGTTCTTC. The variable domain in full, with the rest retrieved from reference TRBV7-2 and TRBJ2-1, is GAGVSQSPSNKVTEKGKDVELRCDPISGHTALYWYRQSLGQGLEFLIYFQGNSAPDKSGLPSDRFSAERTGGSVSTLTIQRTQQEDSAVYLCASSLAGGGNEQFFGPGTRLTVL.

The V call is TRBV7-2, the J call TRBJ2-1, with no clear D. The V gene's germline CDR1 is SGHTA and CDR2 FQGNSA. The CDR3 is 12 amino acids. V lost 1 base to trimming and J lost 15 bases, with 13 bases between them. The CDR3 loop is CASSLDSESPFF. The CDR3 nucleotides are TGTGCCAGCAGCTTAGATTCGGAGTCCCCGTTCTTC.

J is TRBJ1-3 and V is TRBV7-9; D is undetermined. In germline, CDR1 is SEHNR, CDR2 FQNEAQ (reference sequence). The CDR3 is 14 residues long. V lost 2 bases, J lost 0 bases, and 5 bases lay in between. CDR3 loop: CASSLRVSGNTIYF. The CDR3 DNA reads TGTGCCAGCAGCTTACGAGTCTCTGGAAACACCATATATTTT. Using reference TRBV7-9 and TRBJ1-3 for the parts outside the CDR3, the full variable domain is DTGVSQNPRHKITKRGQNVTFRCDPISEHNRLYWYRQTLGQGPEFLTYFQNEAQLEKSRLLSDRFSAERPKGSFSTLEIQRTEQGDSAMYLCASSLRVSGNTIYFGEGSWLTVV.

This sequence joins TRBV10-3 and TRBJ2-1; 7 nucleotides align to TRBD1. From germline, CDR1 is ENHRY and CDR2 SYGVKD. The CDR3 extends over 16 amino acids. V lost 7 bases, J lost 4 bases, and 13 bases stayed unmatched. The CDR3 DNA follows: TGTGCCATCAAGAAGACAGGGACAGAGGGATACAATGAGCAGTTCTTC. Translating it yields CAIKKTGTEGYNEQFF.

This chain's CDR3 is CASSQDLFGGARELFF. CDR3 nucleotide sequence: TGTGCCAGCAGCCAAGATCTGTTCGGGGGGGCTAGGGAGCTGTTTTTT. This rearrangement joins TRBV4-2 to TRBJ2-2; 8 bases are shared with TRBD2. The CDR3 extends over 16 amino acids. V lost 0 bases and J lost 9; bases outside the gene matches: 9. CDR1 is LGHNA and CDR2 is YNFKEQ in the germline V gene.

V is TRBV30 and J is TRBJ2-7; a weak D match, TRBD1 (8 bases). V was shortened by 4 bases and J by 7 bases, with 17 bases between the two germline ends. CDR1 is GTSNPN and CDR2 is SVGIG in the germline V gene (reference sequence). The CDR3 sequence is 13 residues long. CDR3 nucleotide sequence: TGTGCCTGGACCAAACAGGGGGAGGGGGAGCAGTACTTC. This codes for CAWTKQGEGEQYF.

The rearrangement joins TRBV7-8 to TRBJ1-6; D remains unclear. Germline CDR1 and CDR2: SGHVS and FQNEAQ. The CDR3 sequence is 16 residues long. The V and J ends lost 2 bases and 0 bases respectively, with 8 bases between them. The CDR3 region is CASSLYESSYNSPLHF. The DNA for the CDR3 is TGTGCCAGCAGCTTATATGAGAGCTCCTATAATTCACCCCTCCACTTT. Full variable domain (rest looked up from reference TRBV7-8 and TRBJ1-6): GAGVSQSPRYKVAKRGQDVALRCDPISGHVSLFWYQQALGQGPEFLTYFQNEAQLDKSGLPSDRFFAERPEGSVSTLKIQRTQQEDSAVYLCASSLYESSYNSPLHFGNGTRLTVT.

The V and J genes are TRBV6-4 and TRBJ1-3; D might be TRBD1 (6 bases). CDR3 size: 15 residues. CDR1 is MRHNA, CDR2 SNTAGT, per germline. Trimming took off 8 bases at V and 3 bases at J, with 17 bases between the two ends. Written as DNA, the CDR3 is TGTGCCAGCCCCCCGGGGGGGCAAGGTGGAAACACCATATATTTT. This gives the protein CASPPGGQGGNTIYF.

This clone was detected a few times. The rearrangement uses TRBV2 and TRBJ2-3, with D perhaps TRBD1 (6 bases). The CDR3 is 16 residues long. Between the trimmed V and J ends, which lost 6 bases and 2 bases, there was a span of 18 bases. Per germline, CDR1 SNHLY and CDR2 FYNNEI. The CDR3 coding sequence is TGTGCCAGCAGGCCCTCCGGGACAAACCACACAGATACGCAGTATTTT. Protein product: CASRPSGTNHTDTQYF.

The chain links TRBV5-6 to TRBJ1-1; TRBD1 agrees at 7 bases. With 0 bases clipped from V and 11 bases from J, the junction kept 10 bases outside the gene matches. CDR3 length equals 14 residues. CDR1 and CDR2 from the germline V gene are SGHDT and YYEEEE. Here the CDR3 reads CASSLGQGSFSAFF. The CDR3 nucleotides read TGTGCCAGCAGCTTGGGACAGGGAAGTTTTTCGGCTTTCTTT.

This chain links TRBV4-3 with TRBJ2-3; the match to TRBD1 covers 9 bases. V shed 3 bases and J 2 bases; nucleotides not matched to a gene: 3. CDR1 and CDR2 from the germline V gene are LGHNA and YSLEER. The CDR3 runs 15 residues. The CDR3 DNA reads TGCGCCAGCAGCCAGGGGGACAGGGACACAGATACGCAGTATTTT. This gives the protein CASSQGDRDTDTQYF.

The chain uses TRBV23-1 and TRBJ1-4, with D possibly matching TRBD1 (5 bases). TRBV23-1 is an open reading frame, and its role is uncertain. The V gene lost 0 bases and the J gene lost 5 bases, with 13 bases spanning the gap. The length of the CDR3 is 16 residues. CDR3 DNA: TGCGCCAGCAGTCAATCTTTGACGACAGAGAATGAAAAACTGTTTTTT. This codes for CASSQSLTTENEKLFF.

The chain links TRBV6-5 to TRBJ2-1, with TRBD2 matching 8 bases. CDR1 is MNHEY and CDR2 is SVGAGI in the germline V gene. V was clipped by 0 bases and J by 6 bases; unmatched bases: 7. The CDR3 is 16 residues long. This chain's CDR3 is CASSYSIAGGSNEQFF. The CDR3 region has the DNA TGTGCCAGCAGTTACTCTATCGCGGGGGGAAGCAATGAGCAGTTCTTC.

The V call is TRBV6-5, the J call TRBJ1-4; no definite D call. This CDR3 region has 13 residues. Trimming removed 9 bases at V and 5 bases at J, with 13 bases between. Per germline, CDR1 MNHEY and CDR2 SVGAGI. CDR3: CASRRRENEKLFF. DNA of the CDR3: TGTGCCAGTAGGAGGCGGGAAAATGAAAAACTGTTTTTT.

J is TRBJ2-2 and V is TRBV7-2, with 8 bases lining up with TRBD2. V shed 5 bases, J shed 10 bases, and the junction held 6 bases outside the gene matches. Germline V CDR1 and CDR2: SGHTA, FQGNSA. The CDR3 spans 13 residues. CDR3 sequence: CASSPRTSLELFF. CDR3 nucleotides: TGTGCCAGCAGCCCCAGGACTAGCTTGGAGCTGTTTTTT. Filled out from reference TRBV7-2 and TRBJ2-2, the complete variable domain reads GAGVSQSPSNKVTEKGKDVELRCDPISGHTALYWYRQSLGQGLEFLIYFQGNSAPDKSGLPSDRFSAERTGGSVSTLTIQRTQQEDSAVYLCASSPRTSLELFFGEGSRLTVL.

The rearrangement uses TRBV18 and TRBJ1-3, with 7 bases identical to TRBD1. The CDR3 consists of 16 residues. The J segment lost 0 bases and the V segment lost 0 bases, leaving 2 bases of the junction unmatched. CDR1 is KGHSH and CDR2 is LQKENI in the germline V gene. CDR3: CASSPPGDSSGNTIYF. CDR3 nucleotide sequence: TGTGCCAGCTCACCACCGGGGGACAGCTCTGGAAACACCATATATTTT.

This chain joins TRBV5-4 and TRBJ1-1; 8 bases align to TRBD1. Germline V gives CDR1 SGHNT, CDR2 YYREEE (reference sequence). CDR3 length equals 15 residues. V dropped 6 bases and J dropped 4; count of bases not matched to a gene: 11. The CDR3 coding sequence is TGTGCCAGCAACTCAAAGCAGGGGGCGCGCACTGAAGCTTTCTTT. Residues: CASNSKQGARTEAFF.

CDR3 DNA sequence: TGTGCCAGCACTAAGACAGGGCCTGGGGCCAACGTCCTGACTTTC. Its protein product is CASTKTGPGANVLTF. The chain has TRBV6-1 and TRBJ2-6; 7 nucleotides line up with TRBD1. V lost 7 bases, J lost 2 bases, and 5 bases stayed unmatched. This CDR3 spans 15 amino acids. Per germline, CDR1 MNHNS and CDR2 SASEGT.

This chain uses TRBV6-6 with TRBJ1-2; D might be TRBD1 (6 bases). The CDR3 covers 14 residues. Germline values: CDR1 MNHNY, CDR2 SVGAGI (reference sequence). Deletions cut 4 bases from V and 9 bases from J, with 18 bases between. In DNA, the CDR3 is TGTGCCAGCAGTTCTAGGGGGACATCTACTCGCTACACCTTC. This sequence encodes CASSSRGTSTRYTF.

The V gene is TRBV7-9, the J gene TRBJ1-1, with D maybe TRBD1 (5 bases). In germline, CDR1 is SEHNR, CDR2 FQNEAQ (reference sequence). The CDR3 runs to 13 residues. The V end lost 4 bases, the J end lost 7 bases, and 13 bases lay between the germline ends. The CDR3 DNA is TGTGCCAGCAGCTCGAATCAGGGCAATGAAGCTTTCTTT. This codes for CASSSNQGNEAFF.